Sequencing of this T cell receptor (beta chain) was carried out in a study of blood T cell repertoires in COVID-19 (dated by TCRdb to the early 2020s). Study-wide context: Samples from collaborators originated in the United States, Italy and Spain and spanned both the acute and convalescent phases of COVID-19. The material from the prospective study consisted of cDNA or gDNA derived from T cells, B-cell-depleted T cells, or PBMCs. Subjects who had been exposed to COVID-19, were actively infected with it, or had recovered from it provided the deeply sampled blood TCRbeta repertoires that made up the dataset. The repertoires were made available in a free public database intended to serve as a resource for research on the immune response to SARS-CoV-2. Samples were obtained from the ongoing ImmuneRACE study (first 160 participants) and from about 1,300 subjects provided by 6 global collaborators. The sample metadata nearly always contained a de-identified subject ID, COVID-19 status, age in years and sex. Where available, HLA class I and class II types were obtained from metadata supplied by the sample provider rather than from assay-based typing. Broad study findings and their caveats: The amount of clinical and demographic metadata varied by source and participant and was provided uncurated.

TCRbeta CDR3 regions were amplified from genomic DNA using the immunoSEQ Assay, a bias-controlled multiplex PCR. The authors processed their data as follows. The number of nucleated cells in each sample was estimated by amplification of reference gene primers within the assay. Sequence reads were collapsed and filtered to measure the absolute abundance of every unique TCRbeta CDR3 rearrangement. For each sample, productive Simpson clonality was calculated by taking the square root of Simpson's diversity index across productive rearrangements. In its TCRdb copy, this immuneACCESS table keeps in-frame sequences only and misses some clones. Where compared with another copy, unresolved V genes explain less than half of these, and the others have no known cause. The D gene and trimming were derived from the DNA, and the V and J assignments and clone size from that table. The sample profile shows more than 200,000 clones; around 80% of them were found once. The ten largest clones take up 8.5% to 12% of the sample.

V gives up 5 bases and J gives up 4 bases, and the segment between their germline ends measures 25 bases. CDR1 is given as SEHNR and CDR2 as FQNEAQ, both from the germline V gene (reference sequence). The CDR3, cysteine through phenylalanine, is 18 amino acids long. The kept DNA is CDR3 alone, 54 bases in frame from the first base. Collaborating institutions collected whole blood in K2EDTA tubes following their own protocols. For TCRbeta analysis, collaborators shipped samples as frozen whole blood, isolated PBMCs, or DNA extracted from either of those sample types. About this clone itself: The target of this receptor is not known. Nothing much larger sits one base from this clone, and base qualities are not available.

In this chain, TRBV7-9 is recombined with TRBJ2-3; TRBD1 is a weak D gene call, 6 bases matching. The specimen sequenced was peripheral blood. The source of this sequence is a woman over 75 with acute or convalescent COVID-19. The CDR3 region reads CASSPGSGLVPGADTQYF. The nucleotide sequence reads TGTGCCAGCAGCCCGGGGTCAGGTTTGGTCCCAGGGGCAGATACGCAGTATTTT.